Below, 23 T cell receptor beta chains from the same sample are listed, as sequenced in a study of shared clonotypes between healthy human individuals. Method: immunoSEQ multiplex PCR; TCRdb's copy keeps in-frame clones and lacks some. Counted here are approximately 2.5 million clones, more than 85% occurring once; the ten biggest clones make up 0.35% to 0.45%. Sample: naive CD4+ T cells from PBMCs. As to subset: CD45RA+ positively selected. The receptors were sampled from a man aged 18 to 35 in good health. Some clones in this sample may be carry-over from other donors' samples.

The rearrangement joins TRBV28 to TRBJ1-1; D not resolved. The germline V gene encodes CDR1 MDHEN and CDR2 SYDVKM. Deletions cut 3 bases from V and 6 bases from J, with 14 bases between. This CDR3 spans 14 amino acids. This chain's CDR3 is CASSFNSGTPEAFF. The CDR3 bases are TGTGCCAGCAGTTTCAATAGCGGTACCCCTGAAGCTTTCTTT. Using reference TRBV28 and TRBJ1-1 for the parts outside the CDR3, the full variable domain is DVKVTQSSRYLVKRTGEKVFLECVQDMDHENMFWYRQDPGLGLRLIYFSYDVKMKEKGDIPEGYSVSREKKERFSLILESASTNQTSMYLCASSFNSGTPEAFFGQGTRLTVV.

V gene TRBV11-3 combines with J gene TRBJ1-1; 7 positions agree with TRBD1. CDR1 and CDR2 from the germline V gene are SGHNT and YENEEA. The CDR3 sequence is 13 residues long. J gave up 3 bases and V 5 bases, and 3 bases lay outside the gene matches. CDR3 region: CASSRDSYTEAFF. The CDR3 DNA sequence: TGTGCCAGCAGCCGGGACAGTTACACTGAAGCTTTCTTT.

As for this clone: This CDR3 is also generated by other DNA sequences in the sample. V and J are TRBV6-5 and TRBJ2-7; 7 bases align to TRBD1. Trimming at V came to 2 bases and at J to 3 bases, leaving 4 bases not matched to a gene. CDR3 length: 14 amino acids. Germline CDR1 is MNHEY and CDR2 is SVGAGI. CDR3 sequence reads: CASSYRDRGYEQYF. Here the CDR3 DNA reads TGTGCCAGCAGTTACAGGGACAGAGGCTACGAGCAGTACTTC.

CDR3 nucleotides: TGCAGCGTTGGCCCAGGGAGGAACACCGGGGAGCTGTTTTTT. Protein sequence: CSVGPGRNTGELFF. The chain carries TRBV29-1 and TRBJ2-2; D may correspond to TRBD1 or TRBD2 (5 bases each). CDR1 is SQVTM and CDR2 is ANQGSEA in the germline V gene. V lost 4 bases to trimming and J lost 1 base, with 10 bases between them. This CDR3 is 14 amino acids long.

The rearrangement joins TRBV25-1 to TRBJ2-7; 9 bases are shared with TRBD1. V shed 10 bases, J shed 3 bases, and the junction held 13 bases outside the gene matches. The CDR3 extends over 15 amino acids. Germline CDR1 MGHDK, CDR2 SYGVNS. The chain's CDR3 is CATQPSRGQGYEQYF. The CDR3 region has the DNA TGTGCCACCCAACCCTCGAGGGGACAGGGCTACGAGCAGTACTTC.

The V and J genes are TRBV4-3 and TRBJ1-2; D may be TRBD1 (6 bases). The germline gives CDR1 LGHNA, CDR2 YSLEER. The CDR3 spans 16 residues. V was clipped by 0 bases and J by 8 bases, with 19 bases between them. CDR3 loop: CASSQETTGTYGGYTF. The CDR3 DNA reads as TGCGCCAGCAGCCAAGAAACGACAGGCACGTACGGGGGCTACACCTTC.

The V and J genes are TRBV28 and TRBJ1-6; 7 bases align to TRBD1. V shed 3 bases, J shed 14 bases, and the junction held 25 bases outside the gene matches. Germline V gives CDR1 MDHEN, CDR2 SYDVKM. The CDR3 sequence is 19 residues long. The CDR3: CASSFSGTAEFHYNRALHF. Written as DNA, the CDR3 is TGTGCCAGCAGTTTTTCCGGGACAGCGGAGTTCCATTATAATAGGGCCCTCCACTTT.

The V and J genes are TRBV27 and TRBJ1-1, with D unresolved. The CDR3 covers 13 residues. V dropped 6 bases and J dropped 1 base, with 9 bases sitting between them. Germline V gene lookup returns CDR1 MNHEY and CDR2 SMNVEV (reference sequence). This CDR3 reads CASRMDGNTEAFF. In nucleotides, the CDR3 is TGTGCCAGCAGAATGGACGGGAACACTGAAGCTTTCTTT.

This rearrangement joins TRBV28 to TRBJ2-5, with D tentatively TRBD2 (5 bases). Germline CDR1 and CDR2: MDHEN and SYDVKM. V gave up 2 bases and J gave up 1 base, with 8 bases separating them. The CDR3 runs 14 residues. DNA of the CDR3: TGTGCCAGCAGTTTAAGGCTAGCCCAAGAGACCCAGTACTTC. Its protein product is CASSLRLAQETQYF.

The V gene is TRBV7-2, the J gene TRBJ2-2; D call uncertain. Germline-derived CDR1 and CDR2 are SGHTA and FQGNSA. This CDR3 has 16 residues. V lost 0 bases to trimming and J lost 1 base, with 9 bases between them. This CDR3 reads CASSLALVGNTGELFF. The CDR3 bases are TGTGCCAGCAGCTTAGCGCTAGTAGGGAACACCGGGGAGCTGTTTTTT.

The rearrangement uses TRBV6-6 and TRBJ2-7; 7 positions agree with TRBD1. Germline V CDR1 and CDR2: MNHNY, SVGAGI (reference sequence). The J segment lost 0 bases and the V segment lost 8 bases, leaving 1 base of the junction unmatched. The CDR3 is made up of 12 amino acids. CDR3 loop: CASRDSSYEQYF. Here the CDR3 DNA reads TGTGCCAGCCGGGACAGCTCCTACGAGCAGTACTTC.

The V gene is TRBV19, the J gene TRBJ1-1; D remains ambiguous. This CDR3 comprises 15 residues. Trimming stripped 2 bases from V and 2 bases from J, with 12 bases between. Germline V gene lookup returns CDR1 LNHDA and CDR2 SQIVND (reference sequence). The CDR3, as DNA: TGTGCCAGTAGTATACCGTCTGGCGGAAACACTGAAGCTTTCTTT. As protein: CASSIPSGGNTEAFF.

Only one count was recorded for this clone. V and J are TRBV7-8 and TRBJ1-2, with 11 positions matching TRBD1. Trimming at V came to 2 bases and at J to 2 bases, leaving 1 base not matched to a gene. The CDR3 sequence is 15 residues long. Germline values: CDR1 SGHVS, CDR2 FQNEAQ. The CDR3: CASSLRTGGNYGYTF. The CDR3, as DNA: TGTGCCAGCAGCTTAAGGACAGGGGGCAACTATGGCTACACCTTC.

The rearrangement uses TRBV7-9 and TRBJ2-2; TRBD2 agrees at 10 bases. The CDR3 spans 18 residues. Per germline, CDR1 SEHNR and CDR2 FQNEAQ (reference sequence). With V trimmed by 7 bases and J by 6 bases, 17 bases remained unmatched. The CDR3 region is CASTSGSGRGSFSGELFF. The CDR3 DNA sequence: TGTGCCAGCACCTCTGGAAGCGGGAGGGGTTCGTTTTCCGGGGAGCTGTTTTTT.

The gene calls are TRBV4-2 and TRBJ2-7, with D perhaps matching TRBD1 (5 bases). The V end lost 4 bases, the J end lost 4 bases, and 11 bases lay between the germline ends. Per germline, CDR1 LGHNA and CDR2 YNFKEQ. The CDR3 loop spans 13 amino acids. The CDR3 loop reads CASSPKGRYEQYF. As DNA, the CDR3 is TGTGCCAGCAGCCCTAAGGGGCGTTACGAGCAGTACTTC.

This clone came up a few times. The V gene is TRBV4-1, the J gene TRBJ1-2; no clear D. This CDR3 comprises 11 residues. Germline values: CDR1 MGHRA, CDR2 YSYEKL. The V and J ends lost 0 bases and 8 bases respectively, with 4 bases between them. CDR3 nucleotide sequence: TGCGCCAGCAGCCAAGAAAGGGGCTACACCTTC. Translating gives CASSQERGYTF.

This chain joins TRBV4-1 and TRBJ1-5, with TRBD1 matching over 7 bases. The CDR3 has 16 residues. V was clipped by 3 bases and J by 0 bases; unmatched bases: 5. The germline V gene has CDR1 MGHRA and CDR2 YSYEKL. CDR3 protein: CASSQITGDSNQPQHF. CDR3 sequence (DNA): TGCGCCAGCAGCCAGATAACAGGGGATAGCAATCAGCCCCAGCATTTT.

The chain has TRBV5-1 and TRBJ2-2; no firm D call. Trimming pared 6 bases from V and 5 bases from J, leaving 8 bases between. CDR1 SGHRS and CDR2 YFSETQ come from the germline V gene. The CDR3 runs to 12 residues. The CDR3, as DNA: TGCGCCAGCACCCTATTGACCGGGGAGCTGTTTTTT. Its translation: CASTLLTGELFF.

This rearrangement joins TRBV9 to TRBJ2-7; D is ambiguous. Germline CDR1 reads SGDLS; CDR2 reads YYNGEE. Trimming removed 3 bases at V and 6 bases at J, with 13 bases between. The CDR3 is 13 residues long. The CDR3 sequence is CASSARWGSEQYF. The CDR3 coding sequence is TGTGCCAGCAGCGCCCGATGGGGATCCGAGCAGTACTTC.

This sequence joins TRBV7-2 and TRBJ1-2; D remains unclear. Trimming took 7 bases from V and 5 from J, leaving 11 bases between them. The germline gives CDR1 SGHTA, CDR2 FQGNSA. The CDR3 covers 12 residues. CDR3 in DNA: TGTGCCAGCACCCGTTTGGGATATGGCTACACCTTC. This gives the protein CASTRLGYGYTF.

This clone was recorded a few times. Other nucleotide sequences in the sample specify the same CDR3. The chain couples TRBV5-1 to TRBJ2-2, with 7 bases aligning to TRBD2. Germline assignment: CDR1 SGHRS and CDR2 YFSETQ. The CDR3 covers 13 residues. V dropped 5 bases and J dropped 4; count of bases not matched to a gene: 2. CDR3 region: CASSLAVTGELFF. As DNA, the CDR3 is TGCGCCAGCAGTCTAGCGGTCACCGGGGAGCTGTTTTTT.

The rearrangement uses TRBV5-1 and TRBJ2-4; D may correspond to TRBD1 or TRBD2 (6 bases each). Germline assignment: CDR1 SGHRS and CDR2 YFSETQ. This CDR3 is 15 amino acids long. V dropped 0 bases and J dropped 7 bases, with 14 bases sitting between them. The CDR3 DNA reads TGCGCCAGCAGCTTGGGTTTGGGGGGCCGGAACATTCAGTACTTC. It translates to CASSLGLGGRNIQYF.

The chain is built from TRBV28 and TRBJ2-7, with 7 positions matching TRBD1. The CDR3 extends over 15 amino acids. The V and J ends lost 9 bases and 3 bases, in that order; junction bases with no gene match: 14. Germline CDR1 reads MDHEN; CDR2 reads SYDVKM. The CDR3 is CASNGPGQANYEQYF. The CDR3 nucleotides read TGTGCCAGTAATGGGCCCGGACAGGCGAACTACGAGCAGTACTTC.